Each of the 18 T cell receptor beta chains below was sequenced from the same sample in a study of cytomegalovirus exposure and HLA in healthy donors. The PCR made use of 60 Vbeta and 13 Jbeta primers. Produced via immunoSEQ multiplex PCR; TCRdb's table is partial and in-frame only. The sample includes over 150,000 clones, 65% to 90% seen only once; the top ten take 9.5% to 12%. The source material was PBMCs. The origin of the receptors is a man in his fifties in good health and CMV-seropositive.

V usage is TRBV6-1 and J usage is TRBJ1-3; unclear D gene. CDR1 is MNHNS, CDR2 SASEGT, per germline. V was cut by 2 bases and J by 0 bases, with 5 bases left in between. The CDR3 runs to 14 residues. The CDR3 DNA follows: TGTGCCAGCAGTGAACTTCTCTCTGGAAACACCATATATTTT. Its protein is CASSELLSGNTIYF.

The chain carries TRBV19 and TRBJ2-7; 8 bases fit TRBD1. Germline assignment: CDR1 LNHDA and CDR2 SQIVND (reference sequence). The V segment lost 5 bases and the J segment 11 bases; nucleotides outside the gene matches: 5. The CDR3 is 11 residues long. The CDR3 here is CASSGQGAEYF. CDR3 nucleotides: TGTGCCAGTAGTGGTCAGGGGGCGGAGTACTTC.

The rearrangement joins TRBV9 to TRBJ1-3; perhaps TRBD1 as D (5 bases). CDR1 and CDR2 from the germline V gene are SGDLS and YYNGEE. With 4 bases removed from V and 0 bases from J, the gap between germline ends came to 17 bases. The CDR3 is made up of 17 amino acids. CDR3 sequence reads: CASSSRGEPTSGNTIYF. The CDR3 bases are TGTGCCAGCAGCTCCCGGGGGGAGCCGACCTCTGGAAACACCATATATTTT.

The gene calls are TRBV5-5 and TRBJ1-2; D is unclear. The V end was cut by 0 bases, the J end by 6 bases, with 12 bases between. CDR1 SGHKS and CDR2 YYEKEE come from the germline V gene (reference sequence). CDR3 length: 14 residues. CDR3 sequence: CASSLAGRRDGYTF. CDR3 DNA: TGTGCCAGCAGCTTGGCGGGGAGAAGGGATGGCTACACCTTC.

This clone is a singleton in its sample. The chain has TRBV28 and TRBJ1-5, with D possibly TRBD1 on 6 matching bases. Deletions cut 1 base from V and 0 bases from J, with 16 bases between. The germline CDR1 and CDR2 sequences are MDHEN and SYDVKM. This CDR3 has 18 amino acids. CDR3 residues: CASSLSGEIAHSNQPQHF. The CDR3, as DNA: TGTGCCAGCAGTTTATCAGGGGAGATCGCCCATAGCAATCAGCCCCAGCATTTT.

The chain carries TRBV9 and TRBJ1-2; D unclear. Germline V lookup: CDR1 SGDLS, CDR2 YYNGEE. This CDR3 region has 13 residues. Trimming took off 2 bases at V and 5 bases at J, with 10 bases between the two ends. The CDR3 sequence is CASSVISGYGYTF. CDR3 nucleotides: TGTGCCAGCAGCGTCATATCGGGGTATGGCTACACCTTC.

The chain links TRBV27 to TRBJ1-2; 8 bases match TRBD1. Germline V gene lookup returns CDR1 MNHEY and CDR2 SMNVEV (reference sequence). The CDR3 is 16 amino acids. V was pared by 6 bases and J by 3 bases, with 12 bases of the junction left unmatched. Here the CDR3 DNA reads TGTGCCAGCAGGACTTCGAGCAGGGGGCTGGACTATGGCTACACCTTC. It translates to CASRTSSRGLDYGYTF.

The V gene is TRBV7-6, the J gene TRBJ1-2, with 9 nucleotides matching TRBD1. In germline, CDR1 is SGHVS, CDR2 FNYEAQ. The CDR3 spans 14 residues. Trimming cost V 5 bases and J 4 bases; bases outside gene matches: 5. CDR3: CASSPRTGVYGYTF. The CDR3, as DNA: TGTGCCAGCAGCCCAAGGACAGGGGTCTATGGCTACACCTTC.

In the case of this clone: No DNA is shown, since the ends of the CDR3 on it are uncertain; the CDR3 is the one TCRdb lists. The same CDR3 also results from other DNA sequences found in this sample. The chain is built from TRBV5-1 and TRBJ2-6; the table's TRBD1 call for D was not verified on the DNA. Germline CDR1 reads SGHRS; CDR2 reads YFSETQ. The CDR3 contains 15 residues when both ends are counted. The CDR3: CASSLVAAGANVLTF.

The chain couples TRBV29-1 to TRBJ1-2; no definite D call. This CDR3 region has 10 residues. The V gene lost 3 bases and the J gene lost 7 bases, with 6 bases spanning the gap. Germline V gene lookup returns CDR1 SQVTM and CDR2 ANQGSEA. The CDR3: CSVDRSGYTF. In DNA form, the CDR3 reads TGCAGCGTTGACAGGTCTGGCTACACCTTC. The whole variable domain, remainder taken from reference TRBV29-1 and TRBJ1-2, is SAVISQKPSRDICQRGTSLTIQCQVDSQVTMMFWYRQQPGQSLTLIATANQGSEATYESGFVIDKFPISRPNLTFSTLTVSNMSPEDSSIYLCSVDRSGYTFGSGTRLTVV.

The J gene is TRBJ2-3, the V gene TRBV5-4; no reliable D call. V was trimmed by 5 bases and J by 6 bases, leaving 7 bases between them. The CDR3 extends over 11 amino acids. Germline-derived CDR1 and CDR2 are SGHNT and YYREEE (reference sequence). The CDR3 nucleotides read TGTGCCAGCAGTCAACTGGATACGCAGTATTTT. This sequence encodes CASSQLDTQYF.

The V and J genes are TRBV7-2 and TRBJ1-5; 9 nucleotides align to TRBD1. CDR1 SGHTA and CDR2 FQGNSA come from the germline V gene. J gave up 7 bases and V 1 base, and 5 bases lay outside the gene matches. The CDR3 is made up of 15 amino acids. The CDR3 loop reads CASSLDRGHKQPQHF. In DNA form, the CDR3 reads TGTGCCAGCAGCTTAGACAGGGGGCATAAGCAGCCCCAGCATTTT.

The chain recombines TRBV2 with TRBJ1-1; 11 bases are shared with TRBD1. The CDR3 contains 17 residues. From germline, CDR1 is SNHLY and CDR2 FYNNEI. V was clipped by 3 bases and J by 4 bases; unmatched bases: 10. The chain's CDR3 is CASSDIGQGARGTEAFF. The CDR3 bases are TGTGCCAGCAGTGACATCGGACAGGGGGCAAGAGGCACTGAAGCTTTCTTT.

The V and J genes are TRBV15 and TRBJ2-5, with TRBD2 identical over 12 bases. CDR1 LNHNV and CDR2 YYDKDF come from the germline V gene (reference sequence). CDR3 length: 16 residues. Trimming took 1 base from V and 0 from J; bases not matched to a gene: 0. In DNA, the CDR3 is TGTGCCACCAGCAGAGGGACTAGCGGGGACCAAGAGACCCAGTACTTC. Translated: CATSRGTSGDQETQYF.

This chain connects TRBV30 to TRBJ2-7; possible D gene TRBD2, 6 bases. Germline CDR1 and CDR2: GTSNPN and SVGIG (reference sequence). This CDR3 has 17 amino acids. V was clipped by 1 base and J by 6 bases, with 25 bases between them. CDR3 nucleotides: TGTGCCTGGAGTGACGCACCGGGACCGGGGGTGGAGGCCGAGCAGTACTTC. It translates to CAWSDAPGPGVEAEQYF.

The rearrangement uses TRBV18 and TRBJ2-1; TRBD2 aligns across 13 bases. The CDR3 runs 17 residues. The germline V gene has CDR1 KGHSH and CDR2 LQKENI. V shed 4 bases and J 1 base; nucleotides not matched to a gene: 4. CDR3 amino acids: CASSRRTSGRSYNEQFF. The CDR3 region has the DNA TGTGCCAGCTCACGCCGGACTAGCGGGAGATCCTACAATGAGCAGTTCTTC. Full variable domain (missing parts from reference TRBV18 and TRBJ2-1): NAGVMQNPRHLVRRRGQEARLRCSPMKGHSHVYWYRQLPEEGLKFMVYLQKENIIDESGMPKERFSAEFPKEGPSILRIQQVVRGDSAAYFCASSRRTSGRSYNEQFFGPGTRLTVL.

V usage is TRBV6-5 and J usage is TRBJ2-1, with 7 bases lining up with TRBD2. Germline V gives CDR1 MNHEY, CDR2 SVGAGI. Trimming cost V 2 bases and J 9 bases; bases outside gene matches: 7. The CDR3 consists of 14 residues. The CDR3 is CASSYGLGGGEQFF. The CDR3 bases are TGTGCCAGCAGTTACGGGTTGGGGGGGGGTGAGCAGTTCTTC.

The chain recombines TRBV6-1 with TRBJ1-3, with 7 bases lining up with TRBD1. V gave up 7 bases and J gave up 4 bases; unmatched junction bases: 7. The CDR3 is 14 residues long. Germline lookup yields CDR1 MNHNS and CDR2 SASEGT. The CDR3 nucleotides are TGTGCCAGCACAACAGGGGAATTAGGAAACACCATATATTTT. Protein product: CASTTGELGNTIYF.